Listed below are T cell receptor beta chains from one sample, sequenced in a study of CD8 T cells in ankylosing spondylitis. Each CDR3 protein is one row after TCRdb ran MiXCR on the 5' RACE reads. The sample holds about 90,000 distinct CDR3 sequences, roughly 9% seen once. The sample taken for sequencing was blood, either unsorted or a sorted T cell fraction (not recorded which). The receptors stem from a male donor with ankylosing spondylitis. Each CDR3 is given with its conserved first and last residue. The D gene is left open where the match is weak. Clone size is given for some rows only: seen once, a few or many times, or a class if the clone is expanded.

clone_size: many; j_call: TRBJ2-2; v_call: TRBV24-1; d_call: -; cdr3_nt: TGTGCCACCTCGGACAGATTTCAATCTTACACCGGGGAGCTGTTTTTT; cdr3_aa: CATSDRFQSYTGELFF
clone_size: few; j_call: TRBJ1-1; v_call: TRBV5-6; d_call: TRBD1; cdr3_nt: TGTGCCAGCCGCTCAGGGGGGAACACTGAAGCTTTCTTT; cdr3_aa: CASRSGGNTEAFF
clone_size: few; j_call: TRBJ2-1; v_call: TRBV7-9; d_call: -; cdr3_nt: TGTGCCAGCAGCTTAAAGACCAATGAGCAGTTCTTC; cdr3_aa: CASSLKTNEQFF
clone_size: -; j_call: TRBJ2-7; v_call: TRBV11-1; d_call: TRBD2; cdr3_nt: TGTGCCAGCAGCTCCCCGCAGCGGACTAGCGGGAACCCCTACGAGCAGTACTTC; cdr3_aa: CASSSPQRTSGNPYEQYF
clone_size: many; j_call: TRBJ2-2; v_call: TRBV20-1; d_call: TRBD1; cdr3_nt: TGCAGTGCCGACGACAGGGGGAACACCGGGGAGCTGTTTTTT; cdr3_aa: CSADDRGNTGELFF
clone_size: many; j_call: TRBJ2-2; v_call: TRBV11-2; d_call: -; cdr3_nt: TGTGCCAGCAGCTTAGTACCGGGACTGAACACCGGGGAGCTGTTTTTT; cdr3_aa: CASSLVPGLNTGELFF
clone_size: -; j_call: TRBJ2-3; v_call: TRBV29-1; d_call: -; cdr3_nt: TGCAGCGTTGAAGGTTCTACCACAGATACGCAGTATTTT; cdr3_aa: CSVEGSTTDTQYF
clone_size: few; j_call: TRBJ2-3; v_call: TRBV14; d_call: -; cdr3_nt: TGTGCCAGCACTACCGGGACATATAGCACAGATACGCAGTATTTT; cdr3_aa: CASTTGTYSTDTQYF
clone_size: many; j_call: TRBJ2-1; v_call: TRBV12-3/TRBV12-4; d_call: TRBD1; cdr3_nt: TGTGCCAGCAGTTTTTGGGGACAGGGAGAGGCCAATGAGCAGTTCTTC; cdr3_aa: CASSFWGQGEANEQFF
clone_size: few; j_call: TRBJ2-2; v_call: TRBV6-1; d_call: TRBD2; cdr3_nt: TGTGCCAGCAGTGCCAGACTAGCGTCGAACACCGGGGAGCTGTTTTTT; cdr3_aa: CASSARLASNTGELFF
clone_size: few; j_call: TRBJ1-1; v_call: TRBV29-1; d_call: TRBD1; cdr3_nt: TGCAGCGTCGAGACAGGGTCCGACACTGAAGCTTTCTTT; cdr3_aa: CSVETGSDTEAFF
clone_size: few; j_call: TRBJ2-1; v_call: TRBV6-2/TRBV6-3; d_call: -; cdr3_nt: TGTGCCAGCAGCTCCCCAATCATTGACAGGTTCAATGAGCAGTTCTTC; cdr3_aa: CASSSPIIDRFNEQFF
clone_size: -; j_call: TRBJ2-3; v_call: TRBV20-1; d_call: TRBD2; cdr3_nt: TGCAGTGCTATCGACGAGCTAGCGGGAGCTGTAGATACGCAGTATTTT; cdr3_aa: CSAIDELAGAVDTQYF